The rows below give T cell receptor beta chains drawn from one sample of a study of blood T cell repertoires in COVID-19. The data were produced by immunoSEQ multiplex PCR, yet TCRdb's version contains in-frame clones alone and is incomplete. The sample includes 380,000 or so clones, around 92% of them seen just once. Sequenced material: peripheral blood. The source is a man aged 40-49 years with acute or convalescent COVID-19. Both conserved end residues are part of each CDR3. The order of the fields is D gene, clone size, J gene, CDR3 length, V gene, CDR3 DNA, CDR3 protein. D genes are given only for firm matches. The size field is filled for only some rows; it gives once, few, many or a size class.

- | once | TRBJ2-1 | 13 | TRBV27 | TGTGCCAGCAGTTTGCGCCCGTACAATGAGCAGTTCTTC | CASSLRPYNEQFF
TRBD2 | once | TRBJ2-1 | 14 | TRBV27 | TGTGCCAGCAGTTTATTCGGGGGGTACAATGAGCAGTTCTTC | CASSLFGGYNEQFF
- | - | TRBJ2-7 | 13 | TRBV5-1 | TGCGCCAGCAGCTTGGGGGCCTTCCTCGAGCAGTACTTC | CASSLGAFLEQYF
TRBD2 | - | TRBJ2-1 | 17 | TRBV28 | TGTGCCAGCAGTTTATTGGGACTAGCGGGAGCTCTCAATGAGCAGTTCTTC | CASSLLGLAGALNEQFF
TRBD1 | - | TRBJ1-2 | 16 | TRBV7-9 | TGTGCCAGCAGCTACGGGACAGGGGGCTCTAACTATGGCTACACCTTC | CASSYGTGGSNYGYTF
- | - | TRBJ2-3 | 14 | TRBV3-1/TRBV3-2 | TGTGCCAGCAGTAAGGAGCGGCACACAGATACGCAGTATTTT | CASSKERHTDTQYF
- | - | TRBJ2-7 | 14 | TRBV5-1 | TGCGCCAGCAGCTCGACAGAGAATACCTACGAGCAGTACTTC | CASSSTENTYEQYF
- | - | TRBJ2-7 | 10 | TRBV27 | TGTGCCAGCGGACTCTACGAGCAGTACTTC | CASGLYEQYF
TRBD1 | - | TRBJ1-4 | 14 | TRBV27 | TGTGCCAGCAGCCGACAGGGGATTGGTGAAAAACTGTTTTTT | CASSRQGIGEKLFF
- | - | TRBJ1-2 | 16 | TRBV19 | TGTGCCAGTAGTATCCGTCGCGCCTACGGACTCTATGGCTACACCTTC | CASSIRRAYGLYGYTF
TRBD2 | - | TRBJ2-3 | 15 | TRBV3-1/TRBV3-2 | TGTGCCAGCAGCCTGACCAACTGGGGGGGGGATACGCAGTATTTT | CASSLTNWGGDTQYF
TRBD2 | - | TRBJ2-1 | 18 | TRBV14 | TGTGCCAGCAGCCACGCTAGCGGGAGAGCCAGGTCTCGGCATGAGCAGTTCTTC | CASSHASGRARSRHEQFF
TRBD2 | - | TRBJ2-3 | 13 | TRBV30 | TGTGCCTGGGGGAGCGGGGGGTTGGTTACGCAGTATTTT | CAWGSGGLVTQYF
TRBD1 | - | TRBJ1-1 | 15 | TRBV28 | TGTGCCAGCAGTCCTAGAGGACAGGGTCTGGCTGAAGCTTTCTTT | CASSPRGQGLAEAFF
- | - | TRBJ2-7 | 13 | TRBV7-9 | TGTGCCAGCAGCGCCTCCACATCGAAGGAGCAGTACTTC | CASSASTSKEQYF
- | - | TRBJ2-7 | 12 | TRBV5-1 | TGCGCCAGCAGCTTGACAGGGAGCGAGCAGTACTTC | CASSLTGSEQYF
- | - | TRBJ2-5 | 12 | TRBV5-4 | TGTGCCAGCAGCCGACCGGGAGAGACCCAGTACTTC | CASSRPGETQYF
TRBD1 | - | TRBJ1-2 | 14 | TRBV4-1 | TGCGCCAGCAGCCAAGAGGGACAGTTCTATGGCTACACCTTC | CASSQEGQFYGYTF
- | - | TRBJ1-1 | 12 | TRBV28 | TGTGCCAGCAGTTTGTCAGGGACTGAAGCTTTCTTT | CASSLSGTEAFF
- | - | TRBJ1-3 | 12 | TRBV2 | TGTGCCAGCCGGGGGTCTGGAAACACCATATATTTT | CASRGSGNTIYF
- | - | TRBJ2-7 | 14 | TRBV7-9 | TGTGCCAGCAGCAGACAGGCGAGCTCCTACGAGCAGTACTTC | CASSRQASSYEQYF
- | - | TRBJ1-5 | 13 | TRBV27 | TGTGCCAGCCGGGAAGGACGTGGTCAGCCCCAGCATTTT | CASREGRGQPQHF
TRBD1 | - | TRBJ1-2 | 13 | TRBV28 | TGTGCCAGCAGCTGGGACAGGGGGCTTGGCTACACCTTC | CASSWDRGLGYTF
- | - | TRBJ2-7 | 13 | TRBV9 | TGTGCCAGCAGCCCCCGGATTGCGGGCGAGCAGTACTTC | CASSPRIAGEQYF
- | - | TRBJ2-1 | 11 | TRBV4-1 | TGCGCCAGCAGCCATATTGATGAGCAGTTCTTC | CASSHIDEQFF
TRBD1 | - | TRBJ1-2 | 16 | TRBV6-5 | TGTGCCAGCAGTTATGGGACAGGGGGAAAACTCTATGGCTACACCTTC | CASSYGTGGKLYGYTF
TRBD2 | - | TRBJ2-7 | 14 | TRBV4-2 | TGTGCCAGCAGCTCGGGAAGCGGGGGGTTGGAGCAGTACTTC | CASSSGSGGLEQYF
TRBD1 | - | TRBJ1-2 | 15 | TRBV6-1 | TGTGCCAGCAGTGAAGCCGGGACAGGGGGCTATGGCTACACCTTC | CASSEAGTGGYGYTF
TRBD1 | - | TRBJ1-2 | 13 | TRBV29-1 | TGCAGCGCCCATACAGGGGGCGGCGATGGCTACACCTTC | CSAHTGGGDGYTF
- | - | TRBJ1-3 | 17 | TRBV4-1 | TGCGCCAGCAGCCTAGGGGGAGGGCGCGGATCTGGAAACACCATATATTTT | CASSLGGGRGSGNTIYF
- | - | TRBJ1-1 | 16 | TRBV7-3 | TGTGCCAGCAGCACACAGGGTTTTGTCCTCACGACTGAAGCTTTCTTT | CASSTQGFVLTTEAFF
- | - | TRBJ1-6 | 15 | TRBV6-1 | TGTGCCAGCAGTGAATCCAGGGCTAAAGGATCACCCCTCCACTTT | CASSESRAKGSPLHF
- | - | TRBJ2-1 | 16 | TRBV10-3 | TGTGCCATCAGTCAACGAGAACAAGCGGCCCACAATGAGCAGTTCTTC | CAISQREQAAHNEQFF
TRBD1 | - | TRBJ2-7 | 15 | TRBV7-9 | TGTGCCAGCAGCTCATGGGACAGGGACTCCTACGAGCAGTACTTC | CASSSWDRDSYEQYF
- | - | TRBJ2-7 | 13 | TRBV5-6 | TGTGCCAGCAGCCGCGGGGCCGGCTACGAGCAGTACTTC | CASSRGAGYEQYF
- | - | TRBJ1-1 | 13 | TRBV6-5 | TGTGCCAGCAGTTTCCTCGCGGGGGGTGAAGCTTTCTTT | CASSFLAGGEAFF
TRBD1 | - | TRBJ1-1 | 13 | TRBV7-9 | TGTGCCAGCAGCCAGACAGGGGGCACTGAAGCTTTCTTT | CASSQTGGTEAFF
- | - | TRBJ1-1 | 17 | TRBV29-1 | TGCAGCGTTGAAGGTGGGTCTGTCCAGGGGCGAAAGACTGAAGCTTTCTTT | CSVEGGSVQGRKTEAFF
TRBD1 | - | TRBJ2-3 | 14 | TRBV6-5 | TGTGCCAGCGCAGGGGGCCGGAGCACAGATACGCAGTATTTT | CASAGGRSTDTQYF
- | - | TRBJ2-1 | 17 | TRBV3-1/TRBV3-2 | TGTGCCAGCAGCCAAGAGGAGGGGGGGGTCCTCTACAATGAGCAGTTCTTC | CASSQEEGGVLYNEQFF
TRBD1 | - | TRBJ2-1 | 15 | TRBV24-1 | TGTGCCACCTCGGCATCGGGACAGGGAATCGGTGAGCAGTTCTTC | CATSASGQGIGEQFF
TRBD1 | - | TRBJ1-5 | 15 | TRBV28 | TGTGCCACCAACCCGACAGGGACTGGCAATCAGCCCCAGCATTTT | CATNPTGTGNQPQHF
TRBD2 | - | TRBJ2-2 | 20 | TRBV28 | TGTGCCAGCAGTTTCGGTTGGTTGGTAGCGGGAGGGCATGCGACCGGGGAGCTGTTTTTT | CASSFGWLVAGGHATGELFF
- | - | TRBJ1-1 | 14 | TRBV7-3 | TGTGCCAGCAGCGCTCAGGGTTGGGGCACTGAAGCTTTCTTT | CASSAQGWGTEAFF
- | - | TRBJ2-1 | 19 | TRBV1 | TGCACCAGCAGCCCCGGTATCATTGATAGCGGGGGGGCGGGTAATGAGCAGTTCTTC | CTSSPGIIDSGGAGNEQFF
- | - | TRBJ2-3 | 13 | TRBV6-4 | TGTGCCAGCAGTTCGACAGACACAGATACGCAGTATTTT | CASSSTDTDTQYF
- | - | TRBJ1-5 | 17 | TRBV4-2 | TGTGCCAGCAGCCAGGAAGACACCATTTATAGCAATCAGCCCCAGCATTTT | CASSQEDTIYSNQPQHF
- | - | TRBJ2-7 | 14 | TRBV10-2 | TGCGCCAGCAGGGGAGAGGGTTCCTCCTACGAGCAGTACTTC | CASRGEGSSYEQYF
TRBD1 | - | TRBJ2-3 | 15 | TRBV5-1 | TGCGCCAGCAGCTTGGAGCAGGGGGCCGGCGGTACGCAGTATTTT | CASSLEQGAGGTQYF
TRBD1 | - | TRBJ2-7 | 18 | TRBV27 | TGTGCCAGCAGTTCGTCGGCCGGGACAGGTTTTTTCCCGGACGAGCAGTACTTC | CASSSSAGTGFFPDEQYF
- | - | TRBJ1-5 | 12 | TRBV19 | TGTGCCAGTAGCAGGGGCAATCAGCCCCAGCATTTT | CASSRGNQPQHF
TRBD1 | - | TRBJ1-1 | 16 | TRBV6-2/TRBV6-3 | TGTGCCAGCAGTAGTCCGGCAAGACAGGGGGTCACTGAAGCTTTCTTT | CASSSPARQGVTEAFF
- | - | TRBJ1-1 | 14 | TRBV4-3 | TGCGCCAGCAGCCAAGATCGACCCGGGACTGAAGCTTTCTTT | CASSQDRPGTEAFF